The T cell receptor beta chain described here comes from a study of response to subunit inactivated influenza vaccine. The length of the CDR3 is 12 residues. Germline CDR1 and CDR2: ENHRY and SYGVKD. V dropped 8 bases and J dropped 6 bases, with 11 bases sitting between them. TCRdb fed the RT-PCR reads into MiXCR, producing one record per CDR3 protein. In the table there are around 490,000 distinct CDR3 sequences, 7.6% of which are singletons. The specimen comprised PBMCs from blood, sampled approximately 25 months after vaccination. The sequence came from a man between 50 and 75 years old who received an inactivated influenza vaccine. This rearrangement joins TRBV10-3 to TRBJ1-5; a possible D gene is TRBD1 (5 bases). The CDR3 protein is CAIGQGGQPQHF. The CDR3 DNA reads TGTGCCATCGGGCAGGGCGGTCAGCCCCAGCATTTT.